The 8 T cell receptor beta chains in this list originate from one sample, sequenced in a study of blood T cells in healthy people across ages. A second PCR, run for roughly 7 to 11 cycles, used a sample-barcoded 5' primer plus a J-beta primer mix. TCRdb reprocessed the 5' RACE reads via MiXCR and lists one record per CDR3 protein. The sample consists of roughly 1,300,000 distinct CDR3 sequences, approximately 59% of them appearing once. Material for sequencing was blood. The receptors here all came from a man between 18 and 29 years old in good health.

V is TRBV4-1 and J is TRBJ2-7, with 8 bases that match TRBD2. The germline CDR1 and CDR2 sequences are MGHRA and YSYEKL. This CDR3 has 16 amino acids. The V and J ends lost 0 bases and 1 base, in that order; junction bases with no gene match: 5. This chain's CDR3 is CASSQESGSRSYEQYF. CDR3 DNA sequence: TGCGCCAGCAGCCAAGAGAGCGGGAGTAGGTCCTACGAGCAGTACTTC.

The chain carries TRBV20-1 and TRBJ2-3; 7 bases line up with TRBD2. The germline CDR1 and CDR2 sequences are DFQATT and SNEGSKA (reference sequence). V lost 5 bases, J lost 2 bases, and 7 bases stayed unmatched. The CDR3 loop spans 14 amino acids. CDR3 sequence reads: CSAVGREFTDTQYF. CDR3 coding DNA: TGCAGTGCTGTAGGGCGGGAGTTCACAGATACGCAGTATTTT.

The V gene is TRBV6-5, the J gene TRBJ1-2; 8 bases match TRBD1. The CDR3 covers 18 residues. Germline CDR1 and CDR2: MNHEY and SVGAGI. The V segment lost 2 bases and the J segment 6 bases; nucleotides outside the gene matches: 17. The CDR3 DNA reads as TGTGCCAGCAGTTACGATCTGTTCCCGACAGGGGCCCCAGATGGCTACACCTTC. This sequence encodes CASSYDLFPTGAPDGYTF.

The chain carries TRBV29-1 and TRBJ2-3; 8 nucleotides agree with TRBD2. CDR1 SQVTM and CDR2 ANQGSEA come from the germline V gene. Trimming cost V 6 bases and J 1 base; bases outside gene matches: 12. This CDR3 has 16 residues. The CDR3 bases are TGCAGCGTAACCGGTTTGGCGGGAGGCGGCACAGATACGCAGTATTTT. Protein: CSVTGLAGGGTDTQYF.

This clonotype was observed a handful of times. The chain links TRBV13 to TRBJ1-2; D not certain. The CDR3 extends over 13 amino acids. The V end lost 4 bases, the J end lost 3 bases, and 9 bases lay between the germline ends. Germline V gene lookup returns CDR1 PRHDT and CDR2 FYEKMQ (reference sequence). CDR3 coding DNA: TGTGCCAGCAGCTCATCGAGGGACTATGGCTACACCTTC. It specifies CASSSSRDYGYTF.

The V and J genes are TRBV7-2 and TRBJ2-5, with D unclear. Germline lookup yields CDR1 SGHTA and CDR2 FQGNSA. Trimming took 1 base from V and 4 from J, leaving 7 bases between them. The CDR3 contains 13 residues. CDR3 sequence (DNA): TGTGCCAGCAGCTTAGATGTGGGAGAGACCCAGTACTTC. Translation gives CASSLDVGETQYF.

This clonotype was detected only once. The chain combines TRBV14 with TRBJ1-4; tentative D call: TRBD1 (5 bases). The CDR3 is 17 residues long. Trimming removed 2 bases at V and 5 bases at J, with 18 bases between. CDR1 is SGHDN, CDR2 FVKESK, per germline. The CDR3 protein is CASSQLVGRQLNEKLFF. The CDR3 DNA follows: TGTGCCAGCAGCCAACTTGTAGGACGACAGCTAAATGAAAAACTGTTTTTT.

The chain couples TRBV20-1 to TRBJ2-5; no clear D gene. CDR3 length: 12 amino acids. Germline lookup yields CDR1 DFQATT and CDR2 SNEGSKA (reference sequence). The DNA for the CDR3 is TGCAAGATCGAGGAATTTTCTACGAAGCAGTACTTC. Translating gives CKIEEFSTKQYF.